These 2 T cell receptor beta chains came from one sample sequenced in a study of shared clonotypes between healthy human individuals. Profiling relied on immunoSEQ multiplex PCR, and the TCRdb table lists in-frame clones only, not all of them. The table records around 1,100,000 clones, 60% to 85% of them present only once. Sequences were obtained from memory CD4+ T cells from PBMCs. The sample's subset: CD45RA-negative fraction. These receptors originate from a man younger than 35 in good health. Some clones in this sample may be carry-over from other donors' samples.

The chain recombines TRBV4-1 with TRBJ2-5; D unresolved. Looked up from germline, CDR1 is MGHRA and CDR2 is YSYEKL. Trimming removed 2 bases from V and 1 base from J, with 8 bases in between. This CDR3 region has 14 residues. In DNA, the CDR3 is TGCGCCAGCAGCCAACGGAGCGTCCAAGAGACCCAGTACTTC. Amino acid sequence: CASSQRSVQETQYF.

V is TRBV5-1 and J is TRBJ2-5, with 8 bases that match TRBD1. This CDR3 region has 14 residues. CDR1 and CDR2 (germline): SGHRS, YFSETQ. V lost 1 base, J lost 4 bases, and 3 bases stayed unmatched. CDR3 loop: CASSLQGARETQYF. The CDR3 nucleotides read TGCGCCAGCAGCTTGCAGGGGGCGAGAGAGACCCAGTACTTC.